This TCR beta chain was identified in a study of beta chain features in type 1 diabetes. Study outcomes and limitations: Reduced insertions and increased deletions marked VDJ junctions in type 1 diabetes patients.

Germline CDR1 and CDR2: MNHEY and SVGAGI. The CDR3 is made up of 14 amino acids. Between the trimmed V and J ends, which lost 6 bases and 5 bases, there was a span of 13 bases. Cell sorting via CD45RO/CCR7/CD25/CD127/CD95/CD27 was performed to obtain CD4+ naive, central memory, regulatory and stem cell-like memory cells. As every portion of the isolated RNA was reverse transcribed, the sequencing read expressed TCRB transcripts. Here immunoSEQ multiplex PCR was the method, and the copy in TCRdb shows in-frame clones only, minus some. The sample consists of 900,000 or so clones, roughly a sixth of them appearing once. This clone came up a few times. Its antigen is undetermined.

The J gene is TRBJ2-2, the V gene TRBV6-5; D gene uncertain. Sequencing used naive CD4+ T cells from blood. The origin of this receptor is a young woman in good health. CDR3 coding DNA: TGTGCCAGCAGATCTGACTCCCGAACCGGGGAGCTGTTTTTT. It yields the protein CASRSDSRTGELFF.